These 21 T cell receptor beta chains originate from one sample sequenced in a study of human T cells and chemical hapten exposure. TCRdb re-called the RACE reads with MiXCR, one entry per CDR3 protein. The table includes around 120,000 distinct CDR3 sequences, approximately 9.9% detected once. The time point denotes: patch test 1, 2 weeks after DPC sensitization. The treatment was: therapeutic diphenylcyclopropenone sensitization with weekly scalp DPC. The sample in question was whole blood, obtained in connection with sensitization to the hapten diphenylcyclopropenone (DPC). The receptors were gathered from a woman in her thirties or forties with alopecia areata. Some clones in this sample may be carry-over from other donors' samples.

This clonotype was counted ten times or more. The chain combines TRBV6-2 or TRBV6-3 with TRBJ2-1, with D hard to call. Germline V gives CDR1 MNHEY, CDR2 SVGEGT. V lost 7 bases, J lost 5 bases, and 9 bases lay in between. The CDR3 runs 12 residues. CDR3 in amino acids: CASMAQNNEQFF. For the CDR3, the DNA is TGTGCCAGCATGGCGCAGAACAATGAGCAGTTCTTC.

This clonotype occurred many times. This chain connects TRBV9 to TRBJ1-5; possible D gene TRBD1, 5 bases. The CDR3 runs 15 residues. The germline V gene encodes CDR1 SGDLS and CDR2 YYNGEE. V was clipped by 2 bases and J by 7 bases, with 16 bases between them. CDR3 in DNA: TGTGCCAGCAGCGTCGATGACAGACCTTGGCAGCCCCAGCATTTT. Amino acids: CASSVDDRPWQPQHF.

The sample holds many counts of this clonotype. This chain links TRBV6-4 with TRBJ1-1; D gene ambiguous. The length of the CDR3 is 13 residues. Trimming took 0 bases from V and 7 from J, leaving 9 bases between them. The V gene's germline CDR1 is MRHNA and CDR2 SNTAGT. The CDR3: CASSDSSEGEAFF. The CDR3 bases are TGTGCCAGCAGTGACTCTTCGGAGGGTGAAGCTTTCTTT.

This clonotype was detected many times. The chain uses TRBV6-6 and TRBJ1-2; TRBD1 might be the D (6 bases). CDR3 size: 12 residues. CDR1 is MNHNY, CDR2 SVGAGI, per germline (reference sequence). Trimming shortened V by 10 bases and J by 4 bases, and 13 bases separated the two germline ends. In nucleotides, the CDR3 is TGTGCCACCCAAGACAGGAGCTATGGCTACACCTTC. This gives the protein CATQDRSYGYTF.

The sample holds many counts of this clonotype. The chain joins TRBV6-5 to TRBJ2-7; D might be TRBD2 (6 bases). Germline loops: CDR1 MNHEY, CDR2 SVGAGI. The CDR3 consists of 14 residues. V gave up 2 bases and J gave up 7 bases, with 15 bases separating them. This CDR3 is CASSYRGGSWEQYF. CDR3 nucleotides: TGTGCCAGCAGTTACCGTGGGGGGTCGTGGGAGCAGTACTTC.

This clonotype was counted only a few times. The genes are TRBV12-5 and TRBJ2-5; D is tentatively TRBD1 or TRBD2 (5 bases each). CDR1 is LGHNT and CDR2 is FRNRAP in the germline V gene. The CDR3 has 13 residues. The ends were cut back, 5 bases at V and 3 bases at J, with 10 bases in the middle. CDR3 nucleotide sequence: TGTGCTAGTGGTCGGGACGGAGAAGAGACCCAGTACTTC. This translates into CASGRDGEETQYF.

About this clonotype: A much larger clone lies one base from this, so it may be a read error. The CDR3 sequence: CASSPPGRISALHF. For the CDR3, the DNA is TGTGCCAGCAGCCCCCCGGGACGGATTTCGGCCCTCCACTTT. V and J are TRBV6-2 or TRBV6-3 and TRBJ1-6; weak D call: TRBD1 (5 bases). The CDR3 contains 14 residues. From germline, CDR1 is MNHEY and CDR2 SVGEGT. Trimming took 6 bases from V and 14 from J, leaving 20 bases between them.

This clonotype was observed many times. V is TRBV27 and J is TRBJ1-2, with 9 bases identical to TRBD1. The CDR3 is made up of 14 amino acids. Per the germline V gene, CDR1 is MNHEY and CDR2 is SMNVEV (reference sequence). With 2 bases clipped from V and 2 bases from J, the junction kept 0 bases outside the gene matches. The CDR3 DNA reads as TGTGCCAGCAGTTTAGGACAGGGGAACTATGGCTACACCTTC. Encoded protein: CASSLGQGNYGYTF.

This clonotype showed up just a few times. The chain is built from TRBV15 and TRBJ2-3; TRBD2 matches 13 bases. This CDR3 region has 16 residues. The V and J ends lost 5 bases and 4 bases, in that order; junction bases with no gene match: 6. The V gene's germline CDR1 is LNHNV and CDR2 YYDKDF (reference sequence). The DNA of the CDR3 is TGTGCCACCAGCCCCGGGACTAGCGGGAAGGCAGATACGCAGTATTTT. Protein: CATSPGTSGKADTQYF.

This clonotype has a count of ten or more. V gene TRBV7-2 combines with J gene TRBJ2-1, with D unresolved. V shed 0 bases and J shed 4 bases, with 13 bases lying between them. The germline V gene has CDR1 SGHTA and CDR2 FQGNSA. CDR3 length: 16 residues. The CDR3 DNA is TGTGCCAGCAGCTTAGCCCACACCCGTATTTACAATGAGCAGTTCTTC. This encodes CASSLAHTRIYNEQFF.

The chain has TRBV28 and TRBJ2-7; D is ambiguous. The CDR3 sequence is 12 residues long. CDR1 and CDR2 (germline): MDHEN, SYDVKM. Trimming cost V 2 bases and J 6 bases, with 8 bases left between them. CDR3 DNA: TGTGCCAGCAGTTTACACAATCGCGAGCAGTACTTC. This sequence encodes CASSLHNREQYF.

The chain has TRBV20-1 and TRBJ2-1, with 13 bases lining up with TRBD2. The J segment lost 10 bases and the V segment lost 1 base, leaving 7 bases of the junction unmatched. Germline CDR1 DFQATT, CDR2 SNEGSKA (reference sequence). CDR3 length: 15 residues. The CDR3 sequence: CSARAGLAGVREQFF. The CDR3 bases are TGCAGTGCTAGAGCTGGACTAGCGGGAGTGCGAGAGCAGTTCTTC.

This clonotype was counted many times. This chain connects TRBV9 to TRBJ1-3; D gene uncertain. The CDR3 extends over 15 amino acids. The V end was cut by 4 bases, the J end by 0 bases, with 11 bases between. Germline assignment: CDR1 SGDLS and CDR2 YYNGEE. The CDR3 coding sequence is TGTGCCAGCAGCCCTTCGGGGTACTCTGGAAACACCATATATTTT. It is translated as CASSPSGYSGNTIYF.

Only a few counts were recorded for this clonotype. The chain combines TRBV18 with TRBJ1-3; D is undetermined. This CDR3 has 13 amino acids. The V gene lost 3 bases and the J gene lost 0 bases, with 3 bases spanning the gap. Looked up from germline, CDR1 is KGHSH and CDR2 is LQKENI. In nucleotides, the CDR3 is TGTGCCAGCTCACCCGCCTCTGGAAACACCATATATTTT. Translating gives CASSPASGNTIYF.

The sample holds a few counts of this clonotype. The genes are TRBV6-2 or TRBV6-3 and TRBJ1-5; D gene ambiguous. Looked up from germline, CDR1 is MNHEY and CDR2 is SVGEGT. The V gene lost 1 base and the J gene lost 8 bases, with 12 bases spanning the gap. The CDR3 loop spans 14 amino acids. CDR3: CASSYLHPEEPQHF. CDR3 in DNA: TGTGCCAGCAGTTACTTACACCCGGAAGAGCCCCAGCATTTT.

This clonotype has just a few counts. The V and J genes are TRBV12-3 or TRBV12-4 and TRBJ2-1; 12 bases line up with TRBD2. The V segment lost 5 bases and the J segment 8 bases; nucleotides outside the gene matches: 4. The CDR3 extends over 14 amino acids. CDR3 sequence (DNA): TGTGCCAGCAGTCCTAGCGGGGGGGACTATGAGCAGTTCTTC. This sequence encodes CASSPSGGDYEQFF.

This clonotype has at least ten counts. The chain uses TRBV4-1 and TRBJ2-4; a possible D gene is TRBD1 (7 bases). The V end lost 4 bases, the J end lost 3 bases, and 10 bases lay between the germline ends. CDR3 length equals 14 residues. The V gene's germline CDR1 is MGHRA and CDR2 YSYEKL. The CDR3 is CASSRGDSKNIQYF. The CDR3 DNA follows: TGCGCCAGCAGCCGGGGGGACAGCAAAAACATTCAGTACTTC.

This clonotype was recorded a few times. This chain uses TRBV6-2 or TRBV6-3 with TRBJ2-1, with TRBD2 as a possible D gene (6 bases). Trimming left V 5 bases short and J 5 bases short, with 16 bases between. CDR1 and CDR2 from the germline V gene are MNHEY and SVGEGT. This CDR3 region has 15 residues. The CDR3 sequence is CASSDLGGPHNEQFF. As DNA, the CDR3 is TGTGCCAGCAGTGATTTGGGGGGTCCTCACAATGAGCAGTTCTTC.

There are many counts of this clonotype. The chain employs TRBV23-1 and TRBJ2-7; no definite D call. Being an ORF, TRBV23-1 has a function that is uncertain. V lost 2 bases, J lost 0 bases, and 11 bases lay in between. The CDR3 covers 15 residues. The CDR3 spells CASSQPTQSSYEQYF. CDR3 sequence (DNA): TGCGCCAGCAGTCAACCGACCCAGAGCTCCTACGAGCAGTACTTC.

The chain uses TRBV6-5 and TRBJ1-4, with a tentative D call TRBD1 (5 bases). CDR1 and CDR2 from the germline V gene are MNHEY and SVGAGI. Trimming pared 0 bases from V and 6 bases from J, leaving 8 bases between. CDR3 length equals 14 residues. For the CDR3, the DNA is TGTGCCAGCAGTTACTCCGGGGGACATGAAAAACTGTTTTTT. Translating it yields CASSYSGGHEKLFF.

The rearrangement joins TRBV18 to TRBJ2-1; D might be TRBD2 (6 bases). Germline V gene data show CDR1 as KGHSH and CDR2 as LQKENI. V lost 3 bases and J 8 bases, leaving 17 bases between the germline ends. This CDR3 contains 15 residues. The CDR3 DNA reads TGTGCCAGCTCACCTCTAATCGGGAGTTTAGATGAGCAGTTCTTC. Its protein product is CASSPLIGSLDEQFF. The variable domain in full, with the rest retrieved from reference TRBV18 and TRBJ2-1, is NAGVMQNPRHLVRRRGQEARLRCSPMKGHSHVYWYRQLPEEGLKFMVYLQKENIIDESGMPKERFSAEFPKEGPSILRIQQVVRGDSAAYFCASSPLIGSLDEQFFGPGTRLTVL.